The rows below give T cell receptor beta chains drawn from one sample of a study of T cell responses to AZD1222 COVID-19 vaccine. Sequencing used immunoSEQ multiplex PCR; TCRdb keeps in-frame clones, though not all of them. The sample holds 98,000 or so clones, over 70% seen once. The sequenced sample was peripheral blood, obtained on day 0 of AZD1222 vaccination. Every receptor here comes from an adult in good health. The CDR3 runs from the conserved cysteine through the conserved F or W. A D gene is named only where the DNA matches it firmly. The size of a clone is reported for some rows only, either as once, few or many, or as a class for expanded clones.

>TRBV18|TRBD1|.|TRBJ1-2
CASSPEGGGSIFYGYTF
TGTGCCAGCTCACCAGAAGGAGGGGGCTCAATTTTCTATGGCTACACCTTC
>TRBV18|.|.|TRBJ2-3
CASSPGEADTQYF
TGTGCCAGCTCACCAGGGGAGGCGGATACGCAGTATTTT
>TRBV2|.|.|TRBJ2-7
CASSEAQSNSYEQYF
TGTGCCAGCAGTGAAGCACAGAGCAACTCCTACGAGCAGTACTTC
>TRBV28|.|.|TRBJ1-2
CASSLFEVPNYGYTF
TGTGCCAGCAGTTTATTCGAGGTGCCTAACTATGGCTACACCTTC
>TRBV6-2/TRBV6-3|TRBD1|.|TRBJ2-7
CASSDRVFPYEQYF
TGTGCCAGCAGTGACAGGGTGTTCCCCTACGAGCAGTACTTC
>TRBV7-6|.|.|TRBJ1-5
CASSLGGGNSNQPQHF
TGTGCCAGCAGCTTGGGGGGGGGCAATAGCAATCAGCCCCAGCATTTT
>TRBV11-3|.|.|TRBJ2-1
CASSAHNEQFF
TGTGCCAGCAGCGCCCACAATGAGCAGTTCTTC
>TRBV15|.|.|TRBJ1-1
CATSRESAFTEAFF
TGTGCCACCAGCAGAGAATCGGCCTTTACTGAAGCTTTCTTT
>TRBV9|TRBD1|once|TRBJ2-7
CASSEGTGTGSSYEQYF
TGTGCCAGCAGCGAAGGGACCGGGACAGGATCCTCCTACGAGCAGTACTTC
>TRBV28|.|.|TRBJ2-7
CASRTTGTRAYYEQYF
TGTGCCAGCAGAACTACAGGTACACGGGCCTACTACGAGCAGTACTTC
>TRBV5-1|.|.|TRBJ2-6
CASSYRTNSGANVLTF
TGCGCCAGCAGCTACCGGACAAACTCTGGGGCCAACGTCCTGACTTTC
>TRBV5-1|.|.|TRBJ2-7
CASSGARGNSYEQYF
TGCGCCAGCAGCGGAGCACGCGGGAACTCCTACGAGCAGTACTTC
>TRBV6-4|.|.|TRBJ2-3
CASSDGRKTQYF
TGTGCCAGCAGTGACGGGAGGAAGACGCAGTATTTT
>TRBV20-1|.|.|TRBJ2-2
CSASQSGTGELFF
TGCAGTGCTAGTCAGTCGGGCACCGGGGAGCTGTTTTTT
>TRBV7-7|TRBD2|.|TRBJ2-1
CASSLGLAANNEQFF
TGTGCCAGCAGCTTAGGACTAGCGGCTAACAATGAGCAGTTCTTC
>TRBV6-5|.|few|TRBJ1-1
CASSSEHRNTEAFF
TGTGCCAGCAGTTCCGAACATAGGAACACTGAAGCTTTCTTT
>TRBV5-5|.|.|TRBJ2-3
CASSLARGMGRGSTDTQYF
TGTGCCAGCAGCTTGGCCCGAGGTATGGGCAGGGGATCAACAGATACGCAGTATTTT
>TRBV5-5|.|.|TRBJ2-2
CASSLLGTNTGELFF
TGTGCCAGCAGCTTGTTGGGGACGAACACCGGGGAGCTGTTTTTT
>TRBV6-5|.|.|TRBJ1-4
CASSSSGSAFNEKLFF
TGTGCCAGCAGTTCTTCAGGGTCGGCTTTTAATGAAAAACTGTTTTTT
>TRBV20-1|TRBD1|.|TRBJ2-7
CSATRTGEQYF
TGCAGTGCTACCAGGACAGGCGAGCAGTACTTC
>TRBV6-2/TRBV6-3|.|.|TRBJ1-3
CASSWVVSGNTIYF
TGTGCCAGCAGCTGGGTCGTCTCTGGAAACACCATATATTTT
>TRBV5-4|TRBD2|.|TRBJ2-3
CASSLGLGGGAGTDTQYF
TGTGCCAGCAGCTTGGGTCTCGGCGGGGGGGCGGGCACAGATACGCAGTATTTT
>TRBV5-1|.|few|TRBJ1-1
CASSLLPGPPLAFF
TGCGCCAGCAGCTTGCTTCCTGGGCCACCTCTGGCTTTCTTT
>TRBV24-1|.|.|TRBJ2-3
CATSDSGGTDTQYF
TGTGCCACCAGTGATTCTGGAGGCACAGATACGCAGTATTTT
>TRBV5-6|.|.|TRBJ1-4
CASSFGGATTNEKLFF
TGTGCCAGCAGCTTTGGGGGGGCCACAACTAATGAAAAACTGTTTTTT
>TRBV2|TRBD1|once|TRBJ1-4
CASRRGTGDEKLFF
TGTGCCAGCAGGCGGGGGACAGGGGATGAAAAACTGTTTTTT
>TRBV29-1|.|.|TRBJ2-3
CSVEGQGNGLQYF
TGCAGCGTTGAAGGGCAGGGGAACGGGCTGCAGTATTTT
>TRBV7-9|.|.|TRBJ1-2
CASSDKPGKGYTF
TGTGCCAGCAGCGACAAACCTGGGAAAGGCTACACCTTC
>TRBV9|TRBD1|few|TRBJ2-1
CASSVVGGTGAGNEQFF
TGTGCCAGCAGCGTAGTTGGGGGGACAGGGGCAGGCAATGAGCAGTTCTTC
>TRBV4-2|.|.|TRBJ1-3
CASSQDSGVGNSGNTIYF
TGTGCCAGCAGCCAAGATAGTGGGGTCGGGAACTCCGGAAACACCATATATTTT
>TRBV27|.|.|TRBJ2-7
CASSTITGYEQYF
TGTGCCAGCAGTACGATCACTGGCTACGAGCAGTACTTC
>TRBV3-1/TRBV3-2|.|few|TRBJ1-2
CASSLRNGYTF
TGTGCCAGCAGCCTTAGGAATGGCTACACCTTC
>TRBV7-8|.|.|TRBJ2-2
CASSSTGLYTGELFF
TGTGCCAGCAGCTCCACCGGACTCTACACCGGGGAGCTGTTTTTT
>TRBV7-6|.|.|TRBJ2-7
CASSSSGQNSYEQYF
TGTGCCAGCAGCTCCAGTGGGCAGAACTCCTACGAGCAGTACTTC
>TRBV7-2|TRBD2|.|TRBJ2-2
CASSSPGLAGGTGELFF
TGTGCCAGCAGCTCTCCGGGACTAGCGGGGGGCACCGGGGAGCTGTTTTTT
>TRBV6-5|.|.|TRBJ1-5
CASSYGRGTNQPQHF
TGTGCCAGCAGTTACGGCAGGGGTACTAATCAGCCCCAGCATTTT
>TRBV28|.|.|TRBJ1-2
CASSEGRAYGYTF
TGTGCCAGCAGTGAAGGACGGGCCTATGGCTACACCTTC
>TRBV24-1|TRBD2|.|TRBJ2-1
CATSEAGSSYNEQFF
TGTGCCACCAGTGAAGCGGGGAGCTCCTACAATGAGCAGTTCTTC
>TRBV5-6|.|.|TRBJ2-2
CASSAPQGGTGELFF
TGTGCCAGCAGCGCGCCGCAGGGGGGAACCGGGGAGCTGTTTTTT